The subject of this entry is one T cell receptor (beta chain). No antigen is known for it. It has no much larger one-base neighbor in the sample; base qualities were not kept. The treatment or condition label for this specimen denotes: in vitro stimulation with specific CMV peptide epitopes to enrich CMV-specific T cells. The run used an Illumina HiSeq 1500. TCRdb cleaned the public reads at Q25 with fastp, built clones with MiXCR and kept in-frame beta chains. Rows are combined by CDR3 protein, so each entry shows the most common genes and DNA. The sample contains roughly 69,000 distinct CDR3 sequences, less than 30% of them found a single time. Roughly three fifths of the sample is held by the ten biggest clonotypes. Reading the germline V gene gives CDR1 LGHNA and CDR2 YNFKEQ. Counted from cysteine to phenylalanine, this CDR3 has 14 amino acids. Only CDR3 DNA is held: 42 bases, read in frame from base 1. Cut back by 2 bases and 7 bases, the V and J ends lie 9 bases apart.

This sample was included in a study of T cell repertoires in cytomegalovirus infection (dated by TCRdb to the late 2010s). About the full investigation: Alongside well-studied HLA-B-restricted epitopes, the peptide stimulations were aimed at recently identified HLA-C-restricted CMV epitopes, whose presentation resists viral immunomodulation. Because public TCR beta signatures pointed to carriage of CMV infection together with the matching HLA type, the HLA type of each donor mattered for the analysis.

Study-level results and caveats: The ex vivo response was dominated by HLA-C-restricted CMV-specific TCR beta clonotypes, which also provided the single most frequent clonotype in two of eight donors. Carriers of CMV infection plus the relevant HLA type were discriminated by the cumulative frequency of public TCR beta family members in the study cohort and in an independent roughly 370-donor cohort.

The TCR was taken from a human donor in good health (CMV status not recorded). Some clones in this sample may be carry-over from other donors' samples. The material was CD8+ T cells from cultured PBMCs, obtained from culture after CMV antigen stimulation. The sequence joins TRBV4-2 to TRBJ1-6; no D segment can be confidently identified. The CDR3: CASSQSRQNSPLHF. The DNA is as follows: TGTGCCAGCAGCCAATCAAGGCAAAATTCACCCCTCCACTTT.